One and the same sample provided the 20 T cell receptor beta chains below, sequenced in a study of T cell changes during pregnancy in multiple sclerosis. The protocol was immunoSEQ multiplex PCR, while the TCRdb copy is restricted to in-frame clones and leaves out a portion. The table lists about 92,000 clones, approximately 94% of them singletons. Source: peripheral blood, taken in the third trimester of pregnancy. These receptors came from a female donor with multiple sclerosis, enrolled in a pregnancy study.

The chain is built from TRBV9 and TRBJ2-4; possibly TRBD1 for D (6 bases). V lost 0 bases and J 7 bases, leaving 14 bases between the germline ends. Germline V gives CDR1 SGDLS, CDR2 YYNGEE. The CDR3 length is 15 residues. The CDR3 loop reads CASSVGMGAANIQYF. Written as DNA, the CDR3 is TGTGCCAGCAGCGTAGGGATGGGGGCGGCGAACATTCAGTACTTC.

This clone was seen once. CDR3 sequence (DNA): TGCGCCAGCAGCCAGGGGGGACTAGCGCGCGACGATGAGCAGTTCTTC. Translating gives CASSQGGLARDDEQFF. The chain recombines TRBV4-3 with TRBJ2-1, with 10 bases identical to TRBD2. CDR1 is LGHNA, CDR2 YSLEER, per germline. After removal of 3 bases from V and 8 bases from J, the junction contained 10 bases not matched to a gene. This CDR3 region has 16 residues.

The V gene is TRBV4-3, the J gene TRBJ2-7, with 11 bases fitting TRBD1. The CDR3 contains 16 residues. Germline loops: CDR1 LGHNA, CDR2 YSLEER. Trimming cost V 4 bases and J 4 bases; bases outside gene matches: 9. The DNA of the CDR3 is TGCGCCAGCAGCCGGACCGGACAGGGGGCAAGGTACGAGCAGTACTTC. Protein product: CASSRTGQGARYEQYF.

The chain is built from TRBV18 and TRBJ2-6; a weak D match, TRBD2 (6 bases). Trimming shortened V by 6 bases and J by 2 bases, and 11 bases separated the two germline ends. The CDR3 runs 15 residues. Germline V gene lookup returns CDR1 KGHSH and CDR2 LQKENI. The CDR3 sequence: CASSNGGTGANVLTF. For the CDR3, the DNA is TGTGCCAGCTCTAATGGGGGGACTGGGGCCAACGTCCTGACTTTC. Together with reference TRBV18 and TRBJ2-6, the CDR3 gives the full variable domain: NAGVMQNPRHLVRRRGQEARLRCSPMKGHSHVYWYRQLPEEGLKFMVYLQKENIIDESGMPKERFSAEFPKEGPSILRIQQVVRGDSAAYFCASSNGGTGANVLTFGAGSRLTVL.

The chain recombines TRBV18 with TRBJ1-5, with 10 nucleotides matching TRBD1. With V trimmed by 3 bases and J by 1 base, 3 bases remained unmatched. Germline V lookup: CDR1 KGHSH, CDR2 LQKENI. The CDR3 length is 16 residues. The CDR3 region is CASSPRDRGSNQPQHF. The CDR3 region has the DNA TGTGCCAGCTCACCTAGGGACAGGGGAAGCAATCAGCCCCAGCATTTT.

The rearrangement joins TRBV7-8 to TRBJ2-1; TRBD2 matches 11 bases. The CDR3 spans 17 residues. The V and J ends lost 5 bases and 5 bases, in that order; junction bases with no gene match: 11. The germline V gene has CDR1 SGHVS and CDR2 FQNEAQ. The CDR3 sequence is CASSPSRSGRADNEQFF. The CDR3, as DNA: TGTGCCAGCAGCCCCTCTCGTAGCGGGAGGGCAGACAATGAGCAGTTCTTC.

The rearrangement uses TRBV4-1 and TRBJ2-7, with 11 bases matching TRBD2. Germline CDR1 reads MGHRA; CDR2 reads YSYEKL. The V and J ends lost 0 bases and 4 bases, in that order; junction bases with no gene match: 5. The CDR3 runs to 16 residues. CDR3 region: CASSQDPLAGAYEQYF. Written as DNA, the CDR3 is TGCGCCAGCAGCCAAGATCCACTAGCGGGAGCTTACGAGCAGTACTTC.

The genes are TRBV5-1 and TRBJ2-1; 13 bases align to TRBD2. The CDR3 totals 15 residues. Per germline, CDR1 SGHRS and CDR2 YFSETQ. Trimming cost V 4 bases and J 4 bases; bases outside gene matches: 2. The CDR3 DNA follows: TGCGCCAGCAGCCGGACTAGCGGGGGATACAATGAGCAGTTCTTC. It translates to CASSRTSGGYNEQFF.

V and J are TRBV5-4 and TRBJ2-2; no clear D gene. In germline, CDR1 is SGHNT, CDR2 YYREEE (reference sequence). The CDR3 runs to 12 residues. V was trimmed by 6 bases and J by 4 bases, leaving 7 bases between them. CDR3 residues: CASTSGTGELFF. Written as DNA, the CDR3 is TGTGCCAGCACTTCAGGCACCGGGGAGCTGTTTTTT. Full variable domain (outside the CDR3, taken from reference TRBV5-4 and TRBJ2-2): ETGVTQSPTHLIKTRGQQVTLRCSSQSGHNTVSWYQQALGQGPQFIFQYYREEENGRGNFPPRFSGLQFPNYSSELNVNALELDDSALYLCASTSGTGELFFGEGSRLTVL.

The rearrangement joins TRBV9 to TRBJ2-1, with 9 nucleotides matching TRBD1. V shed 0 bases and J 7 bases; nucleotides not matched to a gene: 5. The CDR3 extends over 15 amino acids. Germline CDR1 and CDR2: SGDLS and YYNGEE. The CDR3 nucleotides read TGTGCCAGCAGCGTAGAGTTGGGACAGGGAAATGAGCAGTTCTTC. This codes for CASSVELGQGNEQFF.

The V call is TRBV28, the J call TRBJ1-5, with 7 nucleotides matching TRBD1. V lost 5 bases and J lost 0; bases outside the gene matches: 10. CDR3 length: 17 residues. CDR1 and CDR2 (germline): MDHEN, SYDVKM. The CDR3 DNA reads TGTGCCAGCAGTAACCCTGGACAGGAGTTTAGCAATCAGCCCCAGCATTTT. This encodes CASSNPGQEFSNQPQHF.

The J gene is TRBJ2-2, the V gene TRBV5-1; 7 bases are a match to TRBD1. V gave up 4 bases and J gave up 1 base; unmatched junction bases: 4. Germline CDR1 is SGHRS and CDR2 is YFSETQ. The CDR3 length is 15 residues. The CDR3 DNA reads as TGCGCCAGCAGCCGCGGACAGGTGAACACCGGGGAGCTGTTTTTT. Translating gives CASSRGQVNTGELFF. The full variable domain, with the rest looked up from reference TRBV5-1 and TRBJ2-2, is KAGVTQTPRYLIKTRGQQVTLSCSPISGHRSVSWYQQTPGQGLQFLFEYFSETQRNKGNFPGRFSGRQFSNSRSEMNVSTLELGDSALYLCASSRGQVNTGELFFGEGSRLTVL.

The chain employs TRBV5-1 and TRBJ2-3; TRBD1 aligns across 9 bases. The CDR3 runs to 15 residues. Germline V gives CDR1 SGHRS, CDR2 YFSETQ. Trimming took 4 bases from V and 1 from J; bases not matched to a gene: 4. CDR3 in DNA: TGCGCCAGCAGCATACAGGGGGCTGGCACAGATACGCAGTATTTT. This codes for CASSIQGAGTDTQYF.

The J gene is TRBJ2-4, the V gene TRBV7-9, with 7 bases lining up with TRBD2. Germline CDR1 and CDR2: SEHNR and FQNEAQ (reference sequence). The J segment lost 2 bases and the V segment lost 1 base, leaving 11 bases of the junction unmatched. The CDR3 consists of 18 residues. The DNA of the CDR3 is TGTGCCAGCAGCTTAGATGTAAAGCGGGATGATTCCAAAAACATTCAGTACTTC. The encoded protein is CASSLDVKRDDSKNIQYF.

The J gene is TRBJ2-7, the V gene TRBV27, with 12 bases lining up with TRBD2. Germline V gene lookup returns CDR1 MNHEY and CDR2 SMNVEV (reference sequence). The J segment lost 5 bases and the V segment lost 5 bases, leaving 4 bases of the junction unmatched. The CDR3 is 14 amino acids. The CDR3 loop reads CASSVTSGRNEQYF. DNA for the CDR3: TGTGCCAGCAGTGTCACTAGCGGGAGGAACGAGCAGTACTTC.

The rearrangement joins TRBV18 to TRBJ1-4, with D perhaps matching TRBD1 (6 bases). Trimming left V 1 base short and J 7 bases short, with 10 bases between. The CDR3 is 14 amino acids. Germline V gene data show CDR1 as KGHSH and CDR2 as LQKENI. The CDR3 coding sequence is TGTGCCAGCTCACCACTAGGGGGTGGTGAAAAACTGTTTTTT. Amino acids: CASSPLGGGEKLFF.

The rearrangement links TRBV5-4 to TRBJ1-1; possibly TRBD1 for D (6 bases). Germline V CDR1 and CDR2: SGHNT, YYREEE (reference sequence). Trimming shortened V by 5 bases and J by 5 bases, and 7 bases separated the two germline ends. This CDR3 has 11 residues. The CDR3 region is CASSQGTEAFF. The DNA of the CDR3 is TGTGCCAGCAGTCAGGGGACTGAAGCTTTCTTT. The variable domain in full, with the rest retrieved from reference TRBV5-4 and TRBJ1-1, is ETGVTQSPTHLIKTRGQQVTLRCSSQSGHNTVSWYQQALGQGPQFIFQYYREEENGRGNFPPRFSGLQFPNYSSELNVNALELDDSALYLCASSQGTEAFFGQGTRLTVV.

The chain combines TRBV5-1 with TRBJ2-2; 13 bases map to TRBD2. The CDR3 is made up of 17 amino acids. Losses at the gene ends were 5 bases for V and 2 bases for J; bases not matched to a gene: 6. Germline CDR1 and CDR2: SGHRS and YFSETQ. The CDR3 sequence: CASRHGTSGDNTGELFF. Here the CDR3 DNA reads TGCGCCAGCAGGCACGGGACTAGCGGGGATAACACCGGGGAGCTGTTTTTT. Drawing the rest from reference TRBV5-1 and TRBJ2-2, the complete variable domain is KAGVTQTPRYLIKTRGQQVTLSCSPISGHRSVSWYQQTPGQGLQFLFEYFSETQRNKGNFPGRFSGRQFSNSRSEMNVSTLELGDSALYLCASRHGTSGDNTGELFFGEGSRLTVL.

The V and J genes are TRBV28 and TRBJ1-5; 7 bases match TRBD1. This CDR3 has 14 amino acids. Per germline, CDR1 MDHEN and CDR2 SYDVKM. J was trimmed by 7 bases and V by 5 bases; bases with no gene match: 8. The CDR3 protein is CASSQHTGVQPQHF. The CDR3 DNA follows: TGTGCCAGCAGTCAACATACAGGGGTCCAGCCCCAGCATTTT.

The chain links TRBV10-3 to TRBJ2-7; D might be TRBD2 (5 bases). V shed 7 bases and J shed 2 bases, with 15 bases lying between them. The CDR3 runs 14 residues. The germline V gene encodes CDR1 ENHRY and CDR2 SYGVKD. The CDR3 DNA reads TGTGCCATCACTGCTGACCGGGGAGCCTACGAGCAGTACTTC. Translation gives CAITADRGAYEQYF.